This T cell receptor beta chain appears in the sequencing data of a study of control samples from healthy donors and cancer patients. Profiling relied on immunoSEQ multiplex PCR, and the TCRdb table lists in-frame clones only, not all of them. The sample yields roughly 120,000 clones, roughly 89% seen once. Input material: blood. The receptor was derived from a man aged 25 to 40 in good health.

The CDR3 DNA reads TGTGCCAGCAGCCTAGCTGGGGGCCAAGAGACCCAGTACTTC. Protein: CASSLAGGQETQYF. The chain couples TRBV3-1 (or the pseudogene TRBV3-2) to TRBJ2-5; D assignment may be TRBD1 or TRBD2 (5 bases each). There are 14 residues in the CDR3. Trimming removed 4 bases from V and 1 base from J, with 10 bases in between. CDR1 and CDR2 (germline): LGHDT, YNNKEL (reference sequence).